This T cell receptor (beta chain) was observed in a study of T cells in narcolepsy. The overall study: Patients with NT1 or NT2 and healthy control donors were enrolled. Study results and limitations: Healthy controls reportedly lacked the autoreactive clonotypes serially found in patients' blood. Autoreactive HCRT-specific and TRIB2-specific clonotypes were marked in same-patient CSF-versus-blood CD4+ comparisons.

To note about this clone: Its antigen is unidentified. Since a far larger clone is one base different, this is likely a read error. This sample also contains other DNA sequences that code for the same CDR3.

Sequencing was performed with immunoSEQ multiplex PCR; in TCRdb, only in-frame clones are kept and a portion is missing. This sample has about 2,400 clones, with roughly 28% found just once. Germline V gene lookup returns CDR1 SGHRS and CDR2 YFSETQ. This CDR3 contains 18 residues. Sequenced input: cultured CD4+ T cells from cerebrospinal fluid. The rearrangement links TRBV5-1 to TRBJ1-2; the match to TRBD1 covers 9 bases. The sequence came from a human donor with narcolepsy. CDR3 in DNA: TGCGCAAGCAGCCGGACCCCGGGACAGGGCGTTACTAACTATGGCTACACCTTC. Its protein product is CASSRTPGQGVTNYGYTF.